Included here is one TCR beta chain sequence, with context. The antigen is not known. This sample is drawn from a study of CD4 T cells in relation to SARS-CoV-2 and coronaviruses. Overall study context: The HLA restriction of the shared crossreactive spike epitopes was mapped. Study-wide results and limits: In around two thirds of donors, memory CD4+ clonotypes crossrecognized SARS-CoV-2 and at least one common cold coronavirus spike.

This table comes from immunoSEQ multiplex PCR, and its TCRdb copy is limited to in-frame clones, with some not included. The profile shows about 15,000 clones, roughly four fifths of them singletons. The ends were cut back, 4 bases at V and 5 bases at J, with 11 bases in the middle. The germline CDR1 and CDR2 sequences are SQVTM and ANQGSEA. This CDR3 spans 12 amino acids. Before the COVID-19 pandemic, during about 2011-2019, CD4+ T cells were taken from unexposed donors. Isolation of CD4+ T cells took place after less than twelve days in culture. As cell numbers allowed, unexposed-donor CD4+ T cells faced SARS-CoV-2 S/N and four cold-coronavirus spikes.

The sample was CD4+ T cells from PBMCs, cultured in vitro. This clonotype was sampled from a human donor in good health. The chain employs TRBV29-1 and TRBJ1-1; unclear D gene. DNA for the CDR3: TGCAGCGTTGGACGGGAGAGGACTGAAGCTTTCTTT. Its translation is CSVGRERTEAFF.